A single sample is the source of the 19 T cell receptor beta chains below, sequenced in a study of blood T cell repertoires in COVID-19. Libraries were prepared by immunoSEQ multiplex PCR; TCRdb keeps only in-frame clonotypes and omits some of them. This table holds some 200,000 clones, more than 65% found once. What was sequenced was peripheral blood. The receptors come from a woman aged 30 to 39 who had recovered from COVID-19.

CDR3 sequence: CASSPPMGFEAFF. The CDR3, as DNA: TGTGCCAGCTCACCACCAATGGGCTTCGAAGCTTTCTTT. This chain links TRBV18 with TRBJ1-1; no clear D. CDR1 is KGHSH and CDR2 is LQKENI in the germline V gene. Deletions cut 0 bases from V and 8 bases from J, with 10 bases between. CDR3 size: 13 residues. The full variable domain, with the rest looked up from reference TRBV18 and TRBJ1-1, is NAGVMQNPRHLVRRRGQEARLRCSPMKGHSHVYWYRQLPEEGLKFMVYLQKENIIDESGMPKERFSAEFPKEGPSILRIQQVVRGDSAAYFCASSPPMGFEAFFGQGTRLTVV.

This chain joins TRBV9 and TRBJ2-2, with a possible D match to TRBD1 (6 bases). The germline gives CDR1 SGDLS, CDR2 YYNGEE. This CDR3 has 13 amino acids. The V end was cut by 3 bases, the J end by 6 bases, with 9 bases between. The CDR3 spells CASSDTGPGELFF. Here the CDR3 DNA reads TGTGCCAGCAGCGACACAGGGCCCGGGGAGCTGTTTTTT. Based on the CDR3 plus reference TRBV9 and TRBJ2-2, the full variable domain is DSGVTQTPKHLITATGQRVTLRCSPRSGDLSVYWYQQSLDQGLQFLIQYYNGEERAKGNILERFSAQQFPDLHSELNLSSLELGDSALYFCASSDTGPGELFFGEGSRLTVL.

This chain connects TRBV15 to TRBJ1-5; weak D call: TRBD1 (5 bases). CDR1 is LNHNV and CDR2 is YYDKDF in the germline V gene (reference sequence). This CDR3 comprises 16 residues. V was pared by 0 bases and J by 5 bases, with 14 bases between. This chain's CDR3 is CATSREGRVVYQPQHF. The CDR3, as DNA: TGTGCCACCAGCAGAGAAGGCAGGGTGGTATATCAGCCCCAGCATTTT.

The V call is TRBV2, the J call TRBJ2-7; perhaps TRBD1 as D (6 bases). The germline V gene encodes CDR1 SNHLY and CDR2 FYNNEI. Trimming shortened V by 4 bases and J by 3 bases, and 10 bases separated the two germline ends. CDR3 length: 13 amino acids. CDR3 nucleotide sequence: TGTGCCAGCAGTGGAGACAGGAGCTACGAGCAGTACTTC. It encodes CASSGDRSYEQYF. The full variable domain, rest sourced from reference TRBV2 and TRBJ2-7, is EPEVTQTPSHQVTQMGQEVILRCVPISNHLYFYWYRQILGQKVEFLVSFYNNEISEKSEIFDDQFSVERPDGSNFTLKIRSTKLEDSAMYFCASSGDRSYEQYFGPGTRLTVT.

This clone was observed a single time. This rearrangement joins TRBV7-9 to TRBJ1-1; no firm D call. The CDR3 extends over 13 amino acids. V was clipped by 6 bases and J by 1 base, with 9 bases between them. The V gene's germline CDR1 is SEHNR and CDR2 FQNEAQ (reference sequence). The CDR3: CASSQPGNTEAFF. The DNA for the CDR3 is TGTGCCAGCAGTCAACCAGGGAACACTGAAGCTTTCTTT.

The chain joins TRBV9 to TRBJ2-7, with 10 bases matching TRBD2. Germline V gives CDR1 SGDLS, CDR2 YYNGEE. The ends lost 3 bases at V and 6 bases at J; junction bases unmatched: 12. This CDR3 contains 16 residues. The CDR3 protein is CASSGSSSGSVGEQYF. CDR3 sequence (DNA): TGTGCCAGCAGCGGATCCTCTAGCGGGAGTGTGGGCGAGCAGTACTTC.

The V call is TRBV2, the J call TRBJ2-2; TRBD1 is a possible D gene (5 bases). In germline, CDR1 is SNHLY, CDR2 FYNNEI. The CDR3 consists of 13 residues. V dropped 3 bases and J dropped 4 bases, with 6 bases sitting between them. In DNA, the CDR3 is TGTGCCAGCAGTGAGGGGCCCACCGGGGAGCTGTTTTTT. Its protein product is CASSEGPTGELFF.

The chain recombines TRBV19 with TRBJ1-2; possible D gene TRBD1, 6 bases. Trimming removed 1 base from V and 2 bases from J, with 14 bases in between. The CDR3 loop spans 16 amino acids. CDR1 LNHDA and CDR2 SQIVND come from the germline V gene (reference sequence). DNA for the CDR3: TGTGCCAGTAGTATAGGCTCCGGGACAAGCAACTATGGCTACACCTTC. It is translated as CASSIGSGTSNYGYTF.

The chain combines TRBV27 with TRBJ2-5, with a possible D match to TRBD1 (5 bases). The length of the CDR3 is 12 residues. V was trimmed by 8 bases and J by 5 bases, leaving 12 bases between them. Looked up from germline, CDR1 is MNHEY and CDR2 is SMNVEV (reference sequence). CDR3 coding DNA: TGTGCCAGCGGCACAGGCGCTGAGACCCAGTACTTC. As protein: CASGTGAETQYF.

The CDR3 region is CASSLIGSGSYNEQFF. For the CDR3, the DNA is TGTGCCAGCAGTTTAATAGGCTCAGGGTCCTACAATGAGCAGTTCTTC. V gene TRBV27 combines with J gene TRBJ2-1, with D possibly being TRBD1 (5 bases). The V end was cut by 2 bases, the J end by 1 base, with 12 bases between. Germline V gene data show CDR1 as MNHEY and CDR2 as SMNVEV (reference sequence). The CDR3 runs 16 residues.

V and J are TRBV3-1 (or the pseudogene TRBV3-2) and TRBJ1-5; D is perhaps TRBD1 (5 bases). The CDR3 covers 15 residues. Germline-derived CDR1 and CDR2 are LGHDT and YNNKEL (reference sequence). V was pared by 1 base and J by 9 bases, with 16 bases between. Written as DNA, the CDR3 is TGTGCCAGCAGCCAAGGTTTTAGGGGATTCGGGCCCCAGCATTTT. Translated, it gives CASSQGFRGFGPQHF.

The chain links TRBV5-1 to TRBJ1-2; D perhaps matches TRBD1 (5 bases). V was clipped by 0 bases and J by 2 bases, with 8 bases between them. Germline CDR1 reads SGHRS; CDR2 reads YFSETQ. This CDR3 is 14 amino acids long. The CDR3 region has the DNA TGCGCCAGCAGCTTGGACAGGCCGAACTATGGCTACACCTTC. It translates to CASSLDRPNYGYTF.

The chain carries TRBV14 and TRBJ2-1, with TRBD2 as a possible D gene (5 bases). V lost 5 bases, J lost 4 bases, and 9 bases lay in between. The V gene's germline CDR1 is SGHDN and CDR2 FVKESK. The CDR3 has 13 residues. This CDR3 reads CASSDGRYNEQFF. The CDR3 coding sequence is TGTGCCAGCAGCGATGGGAGATACAATGAGCAGTTCTTC.

The CDR3 reads CASSPTEADNQPQHF. The CDR3 nucleotides read TGTGCCAGCAGCCCAACGGAGGCAGACAATCAGCCCCAGCATTTT. This chain joins TRBV4-2 and TRBJ1-5; D uncertain. Deletions cut 4 bases from V and 3 bases from J, with 13 bases between. CDR1 is LGHNA, CDR2 YNFKEQ, per germline. The CDR3 is made up of 15 amino acids.

The chain uses TRBV5-1 and TRBJ2-1, with 9 positions matching TRBD2. In germline, CDR1 is SGHRS, CDR2 YFSETQ. J gave up 6 bases and V 0 bases, and 4 bases lay outside the gene matches. This CDR3 is 15 amino acids long. The CDR3 loop reads CASSLEASGINEQFF. CDR3 DNA: TGCGCCAGCAGCTTGGAGGCTAGCGGGATCAATGAGCAGTTCTTC.

V is TRBV28 and J is TRBJ2-7; 9 bases are a match to TRBD2. This CDR3 has 18 amino acids. CDR1 is MDHEN, CDR2 SYDVKM, per germline. Unmatched junction bases numbered 17, after V lost 3 bases and J lost 5 bases. Here the CDR3 reads CASSFPQGVAGGPDEQYF. As DNA, the CDR3 is TGTGCCAGCAGTTTCCCCCAGGGGGTTGCGGGAGGGCCGGACGAGCAGTACTTC.

With respect to this clone: Additional DNA sequences in this sample encode the identical CDR3. The rearrangement links TRBV6-5 to TRBJ1-1, with TRBD1 matching over 7 bases. The CDR3 extends over 15 amino acids. CDR1 is MNHEY and CDR2 is SVGAGI in the germline V gene. Trimming removed 5 bases from V and 1 base from J; junction bases left unmatched: 7. CDR3 in amino acids: CASSPQGLPNTEAFF. The CDR3 DNA follows: TGTGCCAGCAGTCCACAGGGGCTTCCGAACACTGAAGCTTTCTTT.

The V and J genes are TRBV5-4 and TRBJ2-7, with 9 bases lining up with TRBD1. There are 16 residues in the CDR3. Germline CDR1 reads SGHNT; CDR2 reads YYREEE (reference sequence). V gave up 0 bases and J gave up 7 bases; unmatched junction bases: 11. CDR3 nucleotide sequence: TGTGCCAGCAGCTTGGCCGGGACAGGGCTTTTGGGGGAGCAGTACTTC. It encodes CASSLAGTGLLGEQYF.

J is TRBJ2-5 and V is TRBV10-2; D is possibly TRBD1 (6 bases). The CDR3 is 14 amino acids. The germline V gene encodes CDR1 WSHSY and CDR2 SAAADI. The V and J ends lost 10 bases and 5 bases respectively, with 20 bases between them. In DNA form, the CDR3 reads TGCGCCACCCGCAAAGAAACAGGGAGTGAGACCCAGTACTTC. As protein: CATRKETGSETQYF.